This TCR beta chain appears in the sequencing data of a study of blood T cell repertoires in COVID-19. Germline V gene data show CDR1 as MGHDK and CDR2 as SYGVNS. The CDR3 spans 13 residues. V was pared by 5 bases and J by 8 bases, with 13 bases between. Methods used by the authors: How many nucleated cells were present was estimated from reference gene primer amplification. The protocol was immunoSEQ multiplex PCR, while the TCRdb copy is restricted to in-frame clones and leaves out a portion. V, J and clone size are those of that table, while D and trimming were read from the DNA. The sample lists about 280,000 clones, 89% occurring once.

Sequenced material: peripheral blood. The V and J genes are TRBV25-1 and TRBJ2-1; D might be TRBD2 (6 bases). This receptor was taken from a woman between 40 and 55 years old who had recovered from COVID-19. In nucleotides, the CDR3 is TGTGCCAGCAGTAGACTAGAAGGTTATGAGCAGTTCTTC. Translating gives CASSRLEGYEQFF.